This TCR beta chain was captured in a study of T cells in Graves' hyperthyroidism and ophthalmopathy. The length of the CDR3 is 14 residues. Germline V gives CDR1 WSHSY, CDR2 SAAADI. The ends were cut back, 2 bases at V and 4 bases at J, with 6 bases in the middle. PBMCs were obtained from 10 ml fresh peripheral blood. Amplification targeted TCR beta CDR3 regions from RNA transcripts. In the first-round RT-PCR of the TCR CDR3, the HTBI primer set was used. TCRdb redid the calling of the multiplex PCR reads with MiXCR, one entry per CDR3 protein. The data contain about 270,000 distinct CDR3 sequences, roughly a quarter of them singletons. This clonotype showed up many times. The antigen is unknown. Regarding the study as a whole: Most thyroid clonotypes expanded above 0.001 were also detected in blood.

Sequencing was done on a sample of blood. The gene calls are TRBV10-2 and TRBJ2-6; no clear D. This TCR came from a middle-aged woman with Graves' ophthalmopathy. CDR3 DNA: TGCGCCAGCAGTGAGGGGCTCGGGGCCAACGTCCTGACTTTC. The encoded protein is CASSEGLGANVLTF.